Below are 11 T cell receptor beta chains sequenced from a single sample in a study of metastatic and nonmetastatic thyroid tumors (dated by TCRdb to 2018 to 2020). The library relied on PCR. The listed sequencing device is Illumina HiSeq 4000. Starting from the raw public reads, TCRdb applied fastp trimming at Q25, assembled clones with MiXCR and retained in-frame beta chains. The sample data list roughly 48,000 clones, and under 20% of these were observed just once. Together, the top ten hold 2.5% to 3.5% of the sample. Before undergoing thyroid surgery, none of the patients had been given any kind of treatment. Sequenced sample: blood. These receptors were obtained from a female donor with papillary thyroid cancer or a benign thyroid nodule (not recorded which). Some clones in this sample may be carry-over from other donors' samples.

In its sample, this clone was seen many times. The chain couples TRBV7-8 to TRBJ2-1, with a possible D match to TRBD1 (6 bases). V was clipped by 2 bases and J by 8 bases, with 10 bases between them. The germline gives CDR1 SGHVS, CDR2 FQNEAQ. CDR3 size: 13 residues. The CDR3 sequence is CASSLSRGYEQFF. CDR3 in DNA: TGTGCCAGCAGCTTATCCAGGGGCTATGAGCAGTTCTTC. The full variable domain, completed using reference TRBV7-8 and TRBJ2-1, is GAGVSQSPRYKVAKRGQDVALRCDPISGHVSLFWYQQALGQGPEFLTYFQNEAQLDKSGLPSDRFFAERPEGSVSTLKIQRTQQEDSAVYLCASSLSRGYEQFFGPGTRLTVL.

This clone was observed at least ten times. The rearrangement uses TRBV20-1 and TRBJ1-4; a weak D match, TRBD1 (5 bases). The CDR3 runs to 13 residues. Germline CDR1 is DFQATT and CDR2 is SNEGSKA (reference sequence). V lost 4 bases and J lost 7, with 13 bases in between. In DNA form, the CDR3 reads TGCAGTGCTATGCTAATGGGGGGTGAAAAACTGTTTTTT. It is translated as CSAMLMGGEKLFF.

This clone was recorded a few times. This chain joins TRBV5-1 and TRBJ1-2; possibly TRBD1 for D (5 bases). Germline V lookup: CDR1 SGHRS, CDR2 YFSETQ. The V gene lost 4 bases and the J gene lost 4 bases, with 17 bases spanning the gap. This CDR3 is 15 amino acids long. CDR3 residues: CASSPPGFGGYGYTF. CDR3 nucleotides: TGCGCCAGCAGCCCTCCGGGGTTCGGGGGCTATGGCTACACCTTC.

The table lists this clone with many counts. This CDR3 is CASSQVSGSTDTQYF. CDR3 coding DNA: TGCGCCAGCAGCCAGGTTAGCGGGTCCACAGATACGCAGTATTTT. This chain connects TRBV4-1 to TRBJ2-3; TRBD2 matches at 7 bases. V lost 3 bases and J lost 2; bases outside the gene matches: 5. Per germline, CDR1 MGHRA and CDR2 YSYEKL. The CDR3 totals 15 residues.

The rearrangement links TRBV20-1 to TRBJ2-7; 7 nucleotides line up with TRBD2. Germline CDR1 and CDR2: DFQATT and SNEGSKA (reference sequence). CDR3 length: 16 amino acids. The DNA for the CDR3 is TGCAGCTCTCGTGGGCTAGCGGTAGGAGAATCCTACGAGCAGTACTTC. Translation: CSSRGLAVGESYEQYF.

This clone was counted ten times or more. The gene calls are TRBV2 and TRBJ2-2; 8 nucleotides match TRBD2. CDR3 length: 15 amino acids. CDR1 is SNHLY, CDR2 FYNNEI, per germline. V lost 6 bases and J lost 4; bases outside the gene matches: 7. The CDR3, as DNA: TGTGCCAGCAGGGAGAGCGGGAGTGTCACCGGGGAGCTGTTTTTT. Translating it yields CASRESGSVTGELFF.

This clone was recorded many times. The rearrangement uses TRBV12-3 or TRBV12-4 and TRBJ2-3; possible D gene TRBD1, 5 bases. The CDR3 contains 14 residues. Trimming removed 6 bases from V and 2 bases from J, with 12 bases in between. CDR3 in DNA: TGTGCCAGCAGCCTTAGACAGTACACAGATACGCAGTATTTT. Translating gives CASSLRQYTDTQYF.

There are many counts of this clone. The chain recombines TRBV20-1 with TRBJ2-1; D possibly corresponds to TRBD1 (6 bases). Between the trimmed V and J ends, which lost 6 bases and 4 bases, there was a span of 13 bases. Looked up from germline, CDR1 is DFQATT and CDR2 is SNEGSKA (reference sequence). This CDR3 has 13 amino acids. Written as DNA, the CDR3 is TGCAGTGCGCCCGATGACAGGTACAATGAGCAGTTCTTC. Amino acids: CSAPDDRYNEQFF.

This clone has just one count. This sequence joins TRBV5-1 and TRBJ2-7, with D unresolved. V was clipped by 0 bases and J by 3 bases, with 10 bases between them. This CDR3 is 14 amino acids long. Germline loops: CDR1 SGHRS, CDR2 YFSETQ. The CDR3 spells CASSLGGRYYEQYF. CDR3 bases: TGCGCCAGCAGCTTGGGCGGAAGGTACTACGAGCAGTACTTC.

This clone came up many times. V and J are TRBV7-8 and TRBJ2-7; D may be TRBD1 (6 bases). V was pared by 1 base and J by 6 bases, with 16 bases between. This CDR3 has 15 amino acids. The germline V gene encodes CDR1 SGHVS and CDR2 FQNEAQ. The CDR3 DNA reads TGTGCCAGCAGCTTAGGAGAGAGAGGGGGTCCCGAGCAGTACTTC. This sequence encodes CASSLGERGGPEQYF.

The chain uses TRBV27 and TRBJ2-2; TRBD1 matches at 10 bases. Losses at the gene ends were 3 bases for V and 17 bases for J; bases not matched to a gene: 15. CDR1 is MNHEY, CDR2 SMNVEV, per germline (reference sequence). The CDR3 consists of 15 residues. The CDR3, as DNA: TGTGCCAGCAGTTTTTCGACAGGGGGCACCGGGGATCTTTTTTTT. Translation gives CASSFSTGGTGDLFF.